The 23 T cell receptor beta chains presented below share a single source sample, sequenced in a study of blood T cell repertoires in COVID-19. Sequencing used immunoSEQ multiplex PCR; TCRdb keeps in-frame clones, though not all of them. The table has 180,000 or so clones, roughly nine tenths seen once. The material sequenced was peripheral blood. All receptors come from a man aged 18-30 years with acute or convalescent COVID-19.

For the CDR3, the DNA is TGTGCCAGCAGCCCCGAGGTGGGGAGTCGATTAGGAGGCTATGGCTACACCTTC. Encoded protein: CASSPEVGSRLGGYGYTF. The gene calls are TRBV9 and TRBJ1-2; D unresolved. CDR3 size: 18 residues. Germline V gives CDR1 SGDLS, CDR2 YYNGEE. V was trimmed by 4 bases and J by 4 bases, leaving 26 bases between them.

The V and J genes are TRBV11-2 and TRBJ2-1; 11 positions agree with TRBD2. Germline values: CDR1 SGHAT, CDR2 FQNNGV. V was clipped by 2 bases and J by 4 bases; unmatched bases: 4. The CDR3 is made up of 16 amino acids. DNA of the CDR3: TGTGCCAGCAGCTTAAGCGCTAGCGGGGGGTACAATGAGCAGTTCTTC. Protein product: CASSLSASGGYNEQFF.

CDR3 sequence: CASGFSGFQETQYF. Written as DNA, the CDR3 is TGTGCTAGTGGTTTTTCAGGGTTCCAAGAGACCCAGTACTTC. The V call is TRBV12-5, the J call TRBJ2-5; D is possibly TRBD1 (5 bases). In germline, CDR1 is LGHNT, CDR2 FRNRAP. Trimming removed 3 bases from V and 1 base from J, with 9 bases in between. This CDR3 has 14 residues.

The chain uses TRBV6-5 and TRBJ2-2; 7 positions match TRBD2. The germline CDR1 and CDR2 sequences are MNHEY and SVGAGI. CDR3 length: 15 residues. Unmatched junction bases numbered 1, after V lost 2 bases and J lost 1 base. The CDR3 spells CASSYRGENTGELFF. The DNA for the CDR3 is TGTGCCAGCAGTTACCGGGGGGAGAACACCGGGGAGCTGTTTTTT.

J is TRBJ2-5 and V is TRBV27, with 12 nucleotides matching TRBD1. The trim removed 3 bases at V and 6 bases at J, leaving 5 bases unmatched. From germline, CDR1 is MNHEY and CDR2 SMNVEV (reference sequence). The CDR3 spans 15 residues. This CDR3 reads CASSFGTGGSKTQYF. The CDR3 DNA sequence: TGTGCCAGCAGTTTCGGGACAGGGGGCAGCAAGACCCAGTACTTC.

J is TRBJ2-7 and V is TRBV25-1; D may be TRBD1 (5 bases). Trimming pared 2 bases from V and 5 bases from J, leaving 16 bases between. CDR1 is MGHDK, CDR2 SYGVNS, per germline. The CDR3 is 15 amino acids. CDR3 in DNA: TGTGCCAGCAGTGAAGGGAATCGGTGGGGCGACGAGCAGTACTTC. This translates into CASSEGNRWGDEQYF.

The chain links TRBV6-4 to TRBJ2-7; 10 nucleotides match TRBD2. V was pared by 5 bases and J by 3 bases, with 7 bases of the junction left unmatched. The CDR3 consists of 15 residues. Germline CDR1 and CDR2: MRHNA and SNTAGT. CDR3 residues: CASSQSGGAFYEQYF. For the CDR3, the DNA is TGTGCCAGCAGTCAAAGCGGGGGGGCGTTCTACGAGCAGTACTTC.

The CDR3 DNA is TGCGCCAGCAGCTTGGGACAGGGCGTAGCCCCTCAAGAGACCCAGTACTTC. Amino acids: CASSLGQGVAPQETQYF. The chain carries TRBV5-1 and TRBJ2-5; 7 bases are a match to TRBD1. Trimming took 0 bases from V and 2 from J; bases not matched to a gene: 10. CDR3 length: 17 amino acids. Germline V gene sequence: CDR1 SGHRS, CDR2 YFSETQ.

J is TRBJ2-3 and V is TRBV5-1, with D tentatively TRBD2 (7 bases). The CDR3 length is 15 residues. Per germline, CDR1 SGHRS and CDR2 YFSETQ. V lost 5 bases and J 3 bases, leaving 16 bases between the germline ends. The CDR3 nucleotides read TGCGCCAGCAGTAATATGGCGGGGGCGACAGATACGCAGTATTTT. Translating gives CASSNMAGATDTQYF.

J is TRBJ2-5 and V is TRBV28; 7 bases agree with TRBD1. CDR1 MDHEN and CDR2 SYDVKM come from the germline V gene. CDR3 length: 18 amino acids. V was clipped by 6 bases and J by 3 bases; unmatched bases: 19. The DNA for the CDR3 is TGTGCCAGCAGCCTTAGGGGGCGAATGGGAAGAAACGAAGAGACCCAGTACTTC. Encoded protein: CASSLRGRMGRNEETQYF.

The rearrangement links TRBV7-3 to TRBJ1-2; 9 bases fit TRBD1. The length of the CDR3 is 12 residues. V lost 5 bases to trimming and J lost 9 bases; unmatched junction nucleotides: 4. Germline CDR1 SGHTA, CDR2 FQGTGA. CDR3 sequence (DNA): TGTGCCAGCAGCCCCGGGACAGGGAGCTACACCTTC. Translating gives CASSPGTGSYTF.

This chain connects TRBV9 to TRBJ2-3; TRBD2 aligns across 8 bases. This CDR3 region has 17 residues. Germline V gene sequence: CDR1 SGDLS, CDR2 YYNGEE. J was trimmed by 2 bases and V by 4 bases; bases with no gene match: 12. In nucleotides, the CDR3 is TGTGCCAGCAGCTCTCCTCGCGTAGCGGGGCCCACAGATACGCAGTATTTT. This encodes CASSSPRVAGPTDTQYF. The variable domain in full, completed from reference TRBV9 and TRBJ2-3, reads DSGVTQTPKHLITATGQRVTLRCSPRSGDLSVYWYQQSLDQGLQFLIQYYNGEERAKGNILERFSAQQFPDLHSELNLSSLELGDSALYFCASSSPRVAGPTDTQYFGPGTRLTVL.

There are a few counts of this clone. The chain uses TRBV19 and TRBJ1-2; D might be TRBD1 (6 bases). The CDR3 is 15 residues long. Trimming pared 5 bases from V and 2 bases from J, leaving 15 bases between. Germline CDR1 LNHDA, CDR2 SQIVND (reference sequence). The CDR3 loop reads CASSVRGGNNYGYTF. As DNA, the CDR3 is TGTGCCAGTAGTGTAAGGGGGGGGAACAACTATGGCTACACCTTC.

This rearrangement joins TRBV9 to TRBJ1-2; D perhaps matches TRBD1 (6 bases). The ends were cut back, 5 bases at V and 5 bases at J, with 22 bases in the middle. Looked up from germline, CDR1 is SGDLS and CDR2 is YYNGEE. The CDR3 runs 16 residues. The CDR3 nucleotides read TGTGCCAGCAGTGGTCGGACCTTCAGGGGCGAGTATGGCTACACCTTC. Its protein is CASSGRTFRGEYGYTF.

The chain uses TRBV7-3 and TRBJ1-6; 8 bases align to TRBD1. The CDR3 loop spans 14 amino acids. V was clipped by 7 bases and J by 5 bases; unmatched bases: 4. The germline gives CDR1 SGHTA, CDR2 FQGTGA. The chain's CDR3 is CASKATGDNSPLHF. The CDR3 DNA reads TGTGCCAGCAAGGCGACAGGGGATAATTCACCCCTCCACTTT.

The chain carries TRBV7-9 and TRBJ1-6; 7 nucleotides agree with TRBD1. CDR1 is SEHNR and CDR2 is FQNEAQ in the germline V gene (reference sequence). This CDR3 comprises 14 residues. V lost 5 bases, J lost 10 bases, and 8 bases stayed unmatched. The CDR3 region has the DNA TGTGCCAGCAGCCCCGGGACAGTGGGGTCACCCCTCCACTTT. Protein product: CASSPGTVGSPLHF. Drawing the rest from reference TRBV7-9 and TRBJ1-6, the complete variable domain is DTGVSQNPRHKITKRGQNVTFRCDPISEHNRLYWYRQTLGQGPEFLTYFQNEAQLEKSRLLSDRFSAERPKGSFSTLEIQRTEQGDSAMYLCASSPGTVGSPLHFGNGTRLTVT.

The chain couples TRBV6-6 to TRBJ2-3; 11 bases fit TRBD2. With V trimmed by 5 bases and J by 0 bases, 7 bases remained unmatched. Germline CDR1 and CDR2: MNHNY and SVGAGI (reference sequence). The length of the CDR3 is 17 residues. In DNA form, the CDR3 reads TGTGCCAGCAGTCGGGGGACTAGCGGATGGAGCACAGATACGCAGTATTTT. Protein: CASSRGTSGWSTDTQYF.

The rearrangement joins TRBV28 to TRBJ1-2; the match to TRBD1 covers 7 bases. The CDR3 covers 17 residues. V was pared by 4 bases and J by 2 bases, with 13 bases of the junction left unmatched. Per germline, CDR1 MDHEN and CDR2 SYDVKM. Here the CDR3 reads CASSSPAGGSVNYGYTF. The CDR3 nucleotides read TGTGCCAGCAGTTCTCCGGCAGGGGGTAGTGTAAACTATGGCTACACCTTC.

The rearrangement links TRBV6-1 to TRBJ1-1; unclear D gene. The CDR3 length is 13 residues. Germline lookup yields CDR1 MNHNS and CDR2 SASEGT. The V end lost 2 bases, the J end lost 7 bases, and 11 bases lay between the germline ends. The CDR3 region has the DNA TGTGCCAGCAGTGAAAAACCCGAGAGTGAAGCTTTCTTT. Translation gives CASSEKPESEAFF.

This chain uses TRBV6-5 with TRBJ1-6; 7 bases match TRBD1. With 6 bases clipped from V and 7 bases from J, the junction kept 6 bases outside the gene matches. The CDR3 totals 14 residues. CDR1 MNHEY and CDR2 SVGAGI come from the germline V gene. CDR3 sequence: CASSRQGINSPLHF. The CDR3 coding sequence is TGTGCCAGCAGCCGACAGGGAATCAATTCACCCCTCCACTTT.

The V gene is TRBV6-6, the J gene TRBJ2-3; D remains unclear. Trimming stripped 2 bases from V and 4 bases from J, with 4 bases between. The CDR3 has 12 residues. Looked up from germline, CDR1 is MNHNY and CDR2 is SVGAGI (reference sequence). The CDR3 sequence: CASSYGPDTQYF. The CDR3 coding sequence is TGTGCCAGCAGTTACGGCCCAGATACGCAGTATTTT.

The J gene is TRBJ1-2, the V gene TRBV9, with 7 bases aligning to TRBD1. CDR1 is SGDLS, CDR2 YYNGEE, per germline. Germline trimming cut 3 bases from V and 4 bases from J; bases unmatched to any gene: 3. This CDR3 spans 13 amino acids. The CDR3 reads CASSGQGAYGYTF. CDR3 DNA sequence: TGTGCCAGCAGCGGACAGGGAGCCTATGGCTACACCTTC.

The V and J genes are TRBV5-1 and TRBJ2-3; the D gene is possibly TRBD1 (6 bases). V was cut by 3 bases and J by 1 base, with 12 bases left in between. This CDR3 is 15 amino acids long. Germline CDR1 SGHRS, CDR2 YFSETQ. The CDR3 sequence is CASSSRAGGTDTQYF. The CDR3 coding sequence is TGCGCCAGCAGCTCCCGGGCAGGGGGCACAGATACGCAGTATTTT. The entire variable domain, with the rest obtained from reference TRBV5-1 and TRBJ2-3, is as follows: KAGVTQTPRYLIKTRGQQVTLSCSPISGHRSVSWYQQTPGQGLQFLFEYFSETQRNKGNFPGRFSGRQFSNSRSEMNVSTLELGDSALYLCASSSRAGGTDTQYFGPGTRLTVL.